One sample yielded the 2 T cell receptor beta chains listed below, sequenced in a study of OX40 agonist ivuxolimab in advanced cancers. Here immunoSEQ multiplex PCR was the method, and the copy in TCRdb shows in-frame clones only, minus some. Here the sample spans approximately 94,000 clones, approximately 90% being singletons. Sequencing used CD4+ or CD8+ T cells sorted from blood, obtained in a trial of the OX40 agonist ivuxolimab. The receptors come from an adult with an advanced solid tumor such as melanoma, head and neck, liver or kidney cancer.

V and J are TRBV28 and TRBJ1-3, with no clear D. Germline CDR1 is MDHEN and CDR2 is SYDVKM. V lost 0 bases, J lost 4 bases, and 1 base lay in between. This CDR3 is built from 12 residues. The CDR3 sequence: CASSLWGNTIYF. DNA for the CDR3: TGTGCCAGCAGTTTATGGGGAAACACCATATATTTT.

V gene TRBV5-6 combines with J gene TRBJ1-1, with a weak D call TRBD1 (6 bases). The CDR3 covers 15 residues. V dropped 4 bases and J dropped 5 bases, with 18 bases sitting between them. Germline V gene sequence: CDR1 SGHDT, CDR2 YYEEEE. CDR3 sequence reads: CASSGDRLLGTEAFF. DNA for the CDR3: TGTGCCAGCAGCGGAGACAGGCTCCTGGGGACTGAAGCTTTCTTT. The full variable domain, in which reference TRBV5-6 and TRBJ1-1 provide the parts outside the CDR3, is DAGVTQSPTHLIKTRGQQVTLRCSPKSGHDTVSWYQQALGQGPQFIFQYYEEEERQRGNFPDRFSGHQFPNYSSELNVNALLLGDSALYLCASSGDRLLGTEAFFGQGTRLTVV.